This TCR beta chain is drawn from a study of blood T cell repertoires in COVID-19. Study-wide background: COVID-19 samples from acute and convalescent phases originated in the United States, Italy and Spain. T cells, B-cell-depleted T cells, or PBMCs provided the cDNA or gDNA that served as material.

Methods used by the authors: For nucleated cells, counts were estimated from reference gene primer amplification. Measured with immunoSEQ multiplex PCR; TCRdb has only the in-frame clones, and not every one. V and J calls and clone size are given by that table; D and trimming were obtained from the DNA. The sample yields some 83,000 clones, 70% to 90% seen once. Germline CDR1 SGHTA, CDR2 FQGNSA. This CDR3 region has 15 residues. Germline trimming cut 5 bases from V and 3 bases from J; bases unmatched to any gene: 6. Sequenced sample: peripheral blood. This chain uses TRBV7-2 with TRBJ2-1; TRBD2 aligns across 8 bases. The TCR originated in a woman of 80 years or more with active or convalescent COVID-19. The CDR3 loop reads CASSKTSGIYNEQFF. CDR3 sequence (DNA): TGTGCCAGCAGCAAAACTAGCGGAATCTACAATGAGCAGTTCTTC.